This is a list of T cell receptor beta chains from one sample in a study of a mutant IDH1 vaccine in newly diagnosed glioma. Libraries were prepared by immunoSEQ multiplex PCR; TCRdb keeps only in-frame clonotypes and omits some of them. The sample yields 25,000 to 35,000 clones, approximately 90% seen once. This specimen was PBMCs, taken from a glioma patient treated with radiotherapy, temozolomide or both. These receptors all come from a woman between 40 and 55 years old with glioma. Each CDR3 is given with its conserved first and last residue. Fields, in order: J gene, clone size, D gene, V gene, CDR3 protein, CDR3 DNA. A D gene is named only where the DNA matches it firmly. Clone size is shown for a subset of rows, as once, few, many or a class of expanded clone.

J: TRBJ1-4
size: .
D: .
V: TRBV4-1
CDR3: CASSQVPGGRDEKLFF
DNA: TGCGCCAGCAGCCAAGTGCCCGGAGGCAGGGATGAAAAACTGTTTTTT

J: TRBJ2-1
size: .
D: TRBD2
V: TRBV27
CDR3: CASTTGLAGNEQFF
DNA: TGTGCCAGCACTACGGGACTAGCGGGGAATGAGCAGTTCTTC

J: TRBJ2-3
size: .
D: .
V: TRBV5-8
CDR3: CASSLGLTVAADTQYF
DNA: TGTGCCAGCAGCTTGGGGTTGACGGTCGCCGCAGATACGCAGTATTTT

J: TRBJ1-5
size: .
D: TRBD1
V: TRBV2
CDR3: CASSGQGFSNQPQHF
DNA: TGTGCCAGCAGTGGACAGGGTTTCAGCAATCAGCCCCAGCATTTT

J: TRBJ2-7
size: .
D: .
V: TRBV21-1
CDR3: CASSDYLNSYEQYF
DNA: TGTGCCAGCAGCGACTACCTGAACTCCTACGAGCAGTACTTC

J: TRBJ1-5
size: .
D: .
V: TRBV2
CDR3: CASSLDSGDQPQHF
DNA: TGTGCCAGCAGTTTGGACAGTGGTGATCAGCCCCAGCATTTT

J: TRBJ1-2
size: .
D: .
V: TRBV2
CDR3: CASSERGDDYGYTF
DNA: TGTGCCAGCAGTGAAAGGGGGGATGACTATGGCTACACCTTC

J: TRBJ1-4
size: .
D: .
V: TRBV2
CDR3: CASSAYLPNEKLFF
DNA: TGTGCCAGCAGCGCCTACCTCCCTAATGAAAAACTGTTTTTT

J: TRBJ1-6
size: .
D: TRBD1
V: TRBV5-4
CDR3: CASSWDRASYNSPLHF
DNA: TGTGCCAGCAGCTGGGACAGGGCATCCTATAATTCACCCCTCCACTTT

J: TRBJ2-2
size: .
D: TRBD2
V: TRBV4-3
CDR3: CASSHLTSGENTGELFF
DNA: TGCGCCAGCAGCCACCTGACTAGCGGGGAGAACACCGGGGAGCTGTTTTTT

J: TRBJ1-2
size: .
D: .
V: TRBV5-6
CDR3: CASSPDSAVGGYTF
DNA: TGTGCCAGCAGCCCGGACAGTGCCGTCGGTGGCTACACCTTC

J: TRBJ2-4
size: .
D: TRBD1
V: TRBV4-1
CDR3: CASSQSPGQRANIQYF
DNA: TGCGCCAGCAGCCAATCACCGGGACAGCGAGCTAACATTCAGTACTTC

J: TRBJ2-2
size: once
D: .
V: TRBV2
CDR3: CASSVDTGELFF
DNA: TGTGCCAGCAGCGTTGATACCGGGGAGCTGTTTTTT

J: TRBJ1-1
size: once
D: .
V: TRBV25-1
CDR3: CASSESIGPGPEAFF
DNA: TGTGCCAGCAGTGAATCGATAGGTCCCGGTCCTGAAGCTTTCTTT

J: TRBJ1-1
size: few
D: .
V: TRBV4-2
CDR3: CASSQRPGAGTEAFF
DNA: TGTGCCAGCAGCCAAAGGCCGGGTGCGGGCACTGAAGCTTTCTTT

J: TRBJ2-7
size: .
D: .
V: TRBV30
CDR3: CAWSKRGGDYEQYF
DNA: TGTGCCTGGTCCAAGAGGGGGGGGGACTACGAGCAGTACTTC

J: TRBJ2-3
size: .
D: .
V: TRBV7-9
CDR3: CASSPPSTDTQYF
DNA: TGTGCCAGCAGCCCCCCTAGCACAGATACGCAGTATTTT

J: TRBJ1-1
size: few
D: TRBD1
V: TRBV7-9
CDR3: CASSVTGVMNTEAFF
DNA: TGTGCCAGCAGCGTGACAGGGGTGATGAACACTGAAGCTTTCTTT

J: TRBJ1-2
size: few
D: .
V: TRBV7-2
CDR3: CASSGGGARGYTF
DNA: TGTGCCAGCAGCGGCGGGGGGGCGCGGGGCTACACCTTC

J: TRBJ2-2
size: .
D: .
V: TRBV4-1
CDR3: CASSQTRGGVSTGELFF
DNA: TGCGCCAGCAGCCAGACCAGAGGTGGGGTTAGTACCGGGGAGCTGTTTTTT

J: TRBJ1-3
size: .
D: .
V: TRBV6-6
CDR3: CASSPLLGDTIYF
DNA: TGTGCCAGCAGTCCTCTTTTGGGAGACACCATATATTTT

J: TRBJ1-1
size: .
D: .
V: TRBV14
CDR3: CASSQTGFEAFF
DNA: TGTGCCAGCAGCCAGACAGGTTTTGAAGCTTTCTTT

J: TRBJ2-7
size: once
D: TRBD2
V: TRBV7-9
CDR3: CASSLSGIQTYEQYF
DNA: TGTGCCAGCAGCTTAAGCGGGATACAAACCTACGAGCAGTACTTC

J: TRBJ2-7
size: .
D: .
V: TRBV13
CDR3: CASSLRAGTYEQYF
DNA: TGTGCCAGCAGCTTACGTGCGGGGACCTACGAGCAGTACTTC

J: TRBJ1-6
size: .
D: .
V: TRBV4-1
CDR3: CASSRSLQGYEWNSPLHF
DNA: TGCGCCAGCAGCCGAAGTTTGCAGGGTTATGAATGGAATTCACCCCTCCACTTT

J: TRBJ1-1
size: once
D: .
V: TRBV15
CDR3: CATSRDHLGAEAFF
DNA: TGTGCCACCAGCAGAGACCATTTGGGGGCTGAAGCTTTCTTT

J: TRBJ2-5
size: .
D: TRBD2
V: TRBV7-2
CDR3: CASSSYSPGLAETQYF
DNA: TGTGCCAGCAGCTCCTATTCCCCGGGACTAGCGGAGACCCAGTACTTC

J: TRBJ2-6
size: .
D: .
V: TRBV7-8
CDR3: CASSFTGSQTNVLTF
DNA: TGTGCCAGCAGCTTCACCGGGAGCCAAACCAACGTCCTGACTTTC

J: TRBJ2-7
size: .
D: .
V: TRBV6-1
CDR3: CATHEQYF
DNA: TGTGCCACCCACGAGCAGTACTTC

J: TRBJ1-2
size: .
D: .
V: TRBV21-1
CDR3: CASSRPPYGYTF
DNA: TGTGCCAGCAGCAGGCCTCCCTATGGCTACACCTTC

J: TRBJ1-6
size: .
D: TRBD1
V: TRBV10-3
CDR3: CAISLSGTDLGSPLHF
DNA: TGTGCCATCAGTCTATCCGGGACAGATCTGGGCTCACCCCTCCACTTT

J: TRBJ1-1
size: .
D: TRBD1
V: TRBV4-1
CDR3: CASSQISLQLGGRMNTEAFF
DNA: TGCGCCAGCAGCCAAATAAGTCTTCAACTAGGGGGCCGCATGAACACTGAAGCTTTCTTT

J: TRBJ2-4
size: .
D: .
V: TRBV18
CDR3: CASSPSGGGRSVGIQYF
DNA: TGTGCCAGCTCACCGTCTGGTGGGGGGCGGTCTGTAGGCATTCAGTACTTC

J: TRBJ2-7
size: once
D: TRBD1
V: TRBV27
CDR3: CASSPRDREDHEQYF
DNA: TGTGCCAGCAGTCCGAGGGACAGGGAAGACCACGAGCAGTACTTC

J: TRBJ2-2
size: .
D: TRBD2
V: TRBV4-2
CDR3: CASSSLGTSATTGELFF
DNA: TGTGCCAGCAGCTCCCTCGGGACTAGCGCTACCACCGGGGAGCTGTTTTTT

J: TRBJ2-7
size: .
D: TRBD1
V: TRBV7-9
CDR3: CASSFTQGAVHF
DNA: TGTGCCAGCAGCTTCACACAGGGGGCTGTCCACTTC

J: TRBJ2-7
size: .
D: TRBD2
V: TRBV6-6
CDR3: CATRRDSGGSEQYF
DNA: TGTGCCACCCGTCGGGATAGCGGGGGTTCCGAGCAGTACTTC